One sample yielded the 15 T cell receptor beta chains listed below, sequenced in a study of CD8+CD57+ T cells in acquired aplastic anemia. The TCR beta profiling, which covered VDJ combination and CDR3 sequence, was carried out using genomic DNA as the template. TCRdb re-called the reads with MiXCR, one entry per CDR3 protein. The sample has approximately 160,000 distinct CDR3 sequences, roughly 40% seen once. Sequenced sample: sorted CD4+, CD8+, or CD8+CD57+ T cells (not recorded which) from PBMCs. The receptors come from a human donor in good health.

This clonotype was counted many times. This sequence joins TRBV5-1 and TRBJ1-2; 8 bases agree with TRBD1. The CDR3 is 16 residues long. J was trimmed by 0 bases and V by 4 bases; bases with no gene match: 8. In germline, CDR1 is SGHRS, CDR2 YFSETQ. CDR3 nucleotide sequence: TGCGCCAGCAGCGGTGGGACAGGCGCCTCTAACTATGGCTACACCTTC. Translating it yields CASSGGTGASNYGYTF. Using reference TRBV5-1 and TRBJ1-2 for the parts outside the CDR3, the full variable domain is KAGVTQTPRYLIKTRGQQVTLSCSPISGHRSVSWYQQTPGQGLQFLFEYFSETQRNKGNFPGRFSGRQFSNSRSEMNVSTLELGDSALYLCASSGGTGASNYGYTFGSGTRLTVV.

This clonotype was seen a handful of times. V usage is TRBV29-1 and J usage is TRBJ2-7; 7 bases align to TRBD1. Trimming removed 7 bases from V and 4 bases from J; junction bases left unmatched: 10. Germline V gene data show CDR1 as SQVTM and CDR2 as ANQGSEA. The CDR3 loop spans 13 amino acids. The CDR3 is CSAKPGQKYEQYF. CDR3 nucleotides: TGCAGCGCGAAACCGGGACAGAAGTACGAGCAGTACTTC.

This clonotype was detected ten times or more. This chain connects TRBV11-1 to TRBJ1-2; the match to TRBD1 covers 8 bases. The CDR3 is 16 residues long. With 5 bases clipped from V and 4 bases from J, the junction kept 12 bases outside the gene matches. Germline CDR1 is SGHAT and CDR2 is FQDESV (reference sequence). The CDR3 protein is CASSPMVGGQGYGYTF. The CDR3 DNA follows: TGTGCCAGCAGCCCCATGGTTGGAGGACAGGGCTATGGCTACACCTTC. Complete variable domain (other parts from reference TRBV11-1 and TRBJ1-2): EAEVAQSPRYKITEKSQAVAFWCDPISGHATLYWYRQILGQGPELLVQFQDESVVDDSQLPKDRFSAERLKGVDSTLKIQPAELGDSAMYLCASSPMVGGQGYGYTFGSGTRLTVV.

This clonotype was counted many times. This chain uses TRBV7-9 with TRBJ2-5; D gene unclear. The CDR3 has 16 amino acids. Germline CDR1 reads SEHNR; CDR2 reads FQNEAQ (reference sequence). Trimming took 3 bases from V and 4 from J, leaving 18 bases between them. The CDR3 sequence: CASSFKTPSSAETQYF. As DNA, the CDR3 is TGTGCCAGCAGCTTCAAAACACCGAGCTCCGCAGAGACCCAGTACTTC.

Remarks on this clonotype: Possible read error: a much larger clone is one base away. V and J are TRBV7-9 and TRBJ2-7, with D perhaps TRBD2 (5 bases). The CDR3 covers 12 residues. Germline V gives CDR1 SEHNR, CDR2 FQNEAQ (reference sequence). The CDR3 bases are TGTGCCAGCGGGAGAGACTCCTACGAGCAGCACTTC. Residues: CASGRDSYEQHF.

The chain links TRBV10-3 to TRBJ1-3; TRBD1 might be the D (6 bases). V was clipped by 3 bases and J by 1 base, with 19 bases between them. CDR3 length equals 18 residues. CDR1 and CDR2 (germline): ENHRY, SYGVKD. The DNA of the CDR3 is TGTGCCATCAGTGATTTCCGGGGGGCAGGCCTATCTGGAAACACCATATATTTT. This gives the protein CAISDFRGAGLSGNTIYF.

DNA for the CDR3: TGCGCCAGCAGCCATATAGGGACCACAGATACGCAGTATTTT. It specifies CASSHIGTTDTQYF. The chain couples TRBV5-1 to TRBJ2-3; D may be TRBD1 or TRBD2 (5 bases each). The CDR3 is 14 residues long. V lost 4 bases, J lost 2 bases, and 11 bases lay in between. Germline lookup yields CDR1 SGHRS and CDR2 YFSETQ.

The J gene is TRBJ1-1, the V gene TRBV5-4; 8 bases are shared with TRBD1. Germline-derived CDR1 and CDR2 are SGHNT and YYREEE (reference sequence). There are 15 residues in the CDR3. V shed 0 bases, J shed 11 bases, and the junction held 12 bases outside the gene matches. As DNA, the CDR3 is TGTGCCAGCAGCTTGGCCCCGGGACAGGAACGAGGGGCTTTCTTT. This gives the protein CASSLAPGQERGAFF.

This clonotype appeared many times. V and J are TRBV7-2 and TRBJ1-2; D not resolved. CDR1 and CDR2 from the germline V gene are SGHTA and FQGNSA. Trimming shortened V by 2 bases and J by 6 bases, and 19 bases separated the two germline ends. The CDR3 is 16 residues long. The CDR3 DNA reads TGTGCCAGCAGCTTAACGAGAGTGCAGATTAGACATGGCTACACCTTC. Translated: CASSLTRVQIRHGYTF.

The chain couples TRBV19 to TRBJ2-3, with 7 bases aligning to TRBD2. J lost 2 bases, V lost 4 bases, and 3 bases had no gene match. CDR1 is LNHDA and CDR2 is SQIVND in the germline V gene (reference sequence). The CDR3 totals 14 residues. CDR3 sequence (DNA): TGTGCCAGTAGTACTAGCGGAACCACAGATACGCAGTATTTT. Residues: CASSTSGTTDTQYF. Drawing the rest from reference TRBV19 and TRBJ2-3, the complete variable domain is DGGITQSPKYLFRKEGQNVTLSCEQNLNHDAMYWYRQDPGQGLRLIYYSQIVNDFQKGDIAEGYSVSREKKESFPLTVTSAQKNPTAFYLCASSTSGTTDTQYFGPGTRLTVL.

The chain combines TRBV9 with TRBJ1-1, with D uncertain. The V gene lost 0 bases and the J gene lost 1 base, with 7 bases spanning the gap. The germline gives CDR1 SGDLS, CDR2 YYNGEE. This CDR3 has 14 amino acids. CDR3 sequence (DNA): TGTGCCAGCAGCGTAGGTCCCTCGAACACTGAAGCTTTCTTT. Its protein is CASSVGPSNTEAFF.

The rearrangement uses TRBV7-9 and TRBJ1-2; D possibly corresponds to TRBD1 (5 bases). This CDR3 contains 14 residues. The V end lost 4 bases, the J end lost 7 bases, and 16 bases lay between the germline ends. CDR1 is SEHNR, CDR2 FQNEAQ, per germline (reference sequence). The CDR3 is CASSSGPAGRGYTF. The CDR3 DNA is TGTGCCAGCAGCTCAGGACCGGCGGGACGTGGCTACACCTTC. Together with reference TRBV7-9 and TRBJ1-2, the CDR3 gives the full variable domain: DTGVSQNPRHKITKRGQNVTFRCDPISEHNRLYWYRQTLGQGPEFLTYFQNEAQLEKSRLLSDRFSAERPKGSFSTLEIQRTEQGDSAMYLCASSSGPAGRGYTFGSGTRLTVV.

In this sample, this clonotype turned up many times. The chain employs TRBV20-1 and TRBJ1-5; D is uncertain. The CDR3 totals 13 residues. Trimming removed 3 bases from V and 5 bases from J, with 11 bases in between. Germline CDR1 and CDR2: DFQATT and SNEGSKA (reference sequence). The CDR3 is CSAREVADQPQHF. In DNA form, the CDR3 reads TGCAGTGCTAGGGAAGTTGCTGATCAGCCCCAGCATTTT.

On this clonotype: This clone may be a read error of a much larger clone one base away. This chain connects TRBV5-6 to TRBJ2-7; a weak D match, TRBD2 (6 bases). Germline CDR1 and CDR2: SGHDT and YYEEEE. Between the trimmed V and J ends, which lost 0 bases and 6 bases, there was a span of 22 bases. The CDR3 covers 17 residues. This CDR3 is CASSLAGSSRGRSEQYF. CDR3 sequence (DNA): TGTGCCAGCAGCTTGGCCGGGAGTAGTCGGGGTCGTAGCGAGCAGTACTTC.

With regard to this clonotype: At one end the junction does not follow the germline gene, possibly because of a read error. The gene calls are TRBV9 and TRBJ2-2; D is unclear. Germline CDR1 reads SGDLS; CDR2 reads YYNGEE. The CDR3 extends over 14 amino acids. The DNA of the CDR3 is TGTGCCTGCAGCGTAGATCCCGACACCGGGGAGCTGTTTTTT. Encoded protein: CACSVDPDTGELFF.